This TCR beta chain comes out of a study of shared clonotypes between healthy human individuals (dated by TCRdb to 2019 to 2021). Background on the whole study: Three men and two women, aged 18 to 49 years, made up the cohort. For each donor, CD4 naive and CD4 memory were each given three plates, CD8 naive was given two plates, and CD8 memory was given one plate. The study deeply sequenced blood TCR repertoires of roughly five healthy adults to estimate repertoire size and the extent of clonotype sharing between individuals. Libraries were prepared and TCR repertoires were sequenced by different laboratories using diverse techniques, in order to increase sequencing depth and limit assay-specific biases. Between about 0.8 and 9 billion PBMCs per donor were obtained by leukapheresis. General findings and caveats noted by the study authors: Only blood was sampled, and tissue TCR repertoires likely differ from those in blood. Roughly 5% of naive CD4, approximately 3.7% of naive CD8, approximately 2% of memory CD4, and around 0.42% of memory CD8 clonotypes were shared across several donors. Even with the large sequencing depth, rarefaction of the sorted-subset datasets indicated that sequencing was incomplete. Pairwise subsampling indicated that sequencing depth was expected to affect the degree of clonotype sharing among donors. The genetic and exposure-history diversity represented was limited by the small number of donors. Compared with non-shared clonotypes, the clonotypes found in all four sorted-subset donors had higher generation probabilities. Naive subsets generally had larger estimated clonotype richness than memory subsets.

TCR CDR3 regions were amplified from genomic DNA by multiplex PCR using the deep immunoSEQ assay. Genomic DNA extracted from each cell subset was distributed evenly over all wells of several immunoSEQ 96-well plates, and each plate served as one replicate. For sorted subsets, 200 ng of genomic DNA, equivalent to 25,000 to 30,000 T cell genomes, went into each replicate PCR. The purified libraries were quantified using a Qubit 3.0 fluorometer, sized with a Bioanalyzer 2100, and then quantified again using the KAPA Library Quantification kit. Each immunoSEQ 96-well plate was sequenced on its own single-read 150-cycle Illumina NextSeq 550 flow cell. Turning to the authors' computational methods: Because the immunoSEQ output held only junctional sequences and lacked quality scores, the filtering could not match the filtering applied to full-length reads. To assign V/J genes and CDR3, sequences were annotated using PyIR, a Python wrapper for IgBLAST v1.9, with IMGT germline references. Reads were filtered out if the reads had weak V/J assignments (E-value above 1e-6), no CDR3, stop codons, out-of-frame junctions, or ambiguous translated residues. V3J clonotypes were defined by identical inferred V gene, J gene, and CDR3 amino acid sequence. To compute the percentage overlap between repertoires, the number of shared unique clonotypes was divided by the size of the smaller repertoire. RTK rarefaction, the Chao1 estimator, and Recon v2.1 estimates of unobserved clonotypes were used to assess repertoire richness. OLGA was used to compute generation probabilities for all TCRbeta clonotypes that the gDNA method yielded from a handful of donors. TCRdb's version of the immuneACCESS table is confined to in-frame rearrangements and falls short of the full clone set. An unresolved V gene accounts for under half of the shortfall where checked; the remainder is of unknown origin. V and J calls and clone size follow that table, whereas D and trimming were derived from the DNA. The sample contains around 1,900,000 clones, roughly 95% of them found a single time. The top ten clones comprise about 1.6% of the sample.

The trim is 3 bases for V and 6 bases for J, with a gap of 12 bases between the germline ends. From its cysteine to its phenylalanine, the CDR3 spans 14 amino acids. The kept DNA is CDR3 alone, 42 bases in frame from the first base. For CDR1 and CDR2, the germline V gene lists SGHNT and YENEEA. Details on this clone: Its antigen is currently not known. The record has no base qualities; no much larger clone is one base away.

CD8 naive samples consisted of CD45RO-negative cells that were positively selected for CCR7, yielding a CD45RA+CCR7+ population without TemRA cells. The donors were healthy, HIV-negative adults with no recently reported acute infections or vaccinations. Only Caucasian adults living in Nashville, Tennessee, USA were represented among the donors. Blood was obtained by leukapheresis, after which PBMCs were separated by Ficoll-Histopaque density gradient centrifugation and cryopreserved in liquid nitrogen vapor phase. Analytical flow cytometry was used to check the purity and quantity of every magnetically sorted T cell population. Each sorted fraction had its genomic DNA isolated and then quantified by UV absorbance on a Nanodrop 2000c.

This TCR derives from a man younger than 35 in good health. Some clones in this sample may be carry-over from other donors' samples. The chain joins TRBV11-3 to TRBJ1-5; TRBD1 could be the D gene, as 6 bases match. Sequenced sample: naive CD8+ T cells from PBMCs. What this sample's cell subset or site label stands for: CD45RA+CCR7+. CDR3 region: CASSFGGAIQPQHF. The DNA sequence is given as TGTGCCAGCAGCTTTGGGGGGGCGATTCAGCCCCAGCATTTT.